The next 16 T cell receptor beta chains were all read from a single sample in a study of cytomegalovirus exposure and HLA in healthy donors. The PCR was carried out with 60 Vbeta primers and 13 Jbeta primers. This table comes from immunoSEQ multiplex PCR, and its TCRdb copy is limited to in-frame clones, with some not included. The sample lists 98,000 or so clones, about 74% occurring once. Material: PBMCs. These receptors all come from a man aged 55-75 years in good health and CMV-seropositive.

This clone was recorded once. The chain employs TRBV4-2 and TRBJ2-7; tentative D call: TRBD1 (6 bases). Germline V gives CDR1 LGHNA, CDR2 YNFKEQ. The V gene lost 4 bases and the J gene lost 0 bases, with 13 bases spanning the gap. This CDR3 has 15 residues. The CDR3 sequence is CASSPETGTSYEQYF. The CDR3 DNA follows: TGTGCCAGCAGCCCCGAGACAGGAACCTCCTACGAGCAGTACTTC.

The J gene is TRBJ2-5, the V gene TRBV5-1; 9 positions match TRBD1. CDR1 is SGHRS and CDR2 is YFSETQ in the germline V gene. The CDR3 sequence is 14 residues long. The V segment lost 4 bases and the J segment 5 bases; nucleotides outside the gene matches: 6. The CDR3 reads CASSRDRDKETQYF. As DNA, the CDR3 is TGCGCCAGCAGCCGGGACAGGGATAAGGAGACCCAGTACTTC.

This chain links TRBV7-8 with TRBJ2-7, with TRBD1 identical over 10 bases. With V trimmed by 2 bases and J by 0 bases, 13 bases remained unmatched. This CDR3 is 19 amino acids long. CDR1 and CDR2 from the germline V gene are SGHVS and FQNEAQ. The CDR3 sequence: CASSLLGTGDVTVSYEQYF. CDR3 DNA: TGTGCCAGCAGCTTATTGGGGACAGGGGATGTTACCGTCTCCTACGAGCAGTACTTC.

The genes are TRBV5-5 and TRBJ2-7; 9 bases agree with TRBD1. Germline V gene data show CDR1 as SGHKS and CDR2 as YYEKEE (reference sequence). The CDR3 sequence is 17 residues long. V shed 3 bases and J 2 bases; nucleotides not matched to a gene: 12. Here the CDR3 DNA reads TGTGCCAGCAGCTCCCCCGACGGACAGGGGCCACCCTACGAGCAGTACTTC. Translation: CASSSPDGQGPPYEQYF.

The genes are TRBV29-1 and TRBJ2-3; 7 bases are shared with TRBD1. V gave up 8 bases and J gave up 4 bases; unmatched junction bases: 9. The CDR3 has 13 amino acids. CDR1 and CDR2 from the germline V gene are SQVTM and ANQGSEA. The CDR3 is CSLSRGPADTQYF. The CDR3, as DNA: TGCAGCCTCTCTAGGGGGCCGGCAGATACGCAGTATTTT.

The chain combines TRBV19 with TRBJ1-2, with D perhaps matching TRBD1 (6 bases). Trimming took off 3 bases at V and 2 bases at J, with 16 bases between the two ends. CDR1 LNHDA and CDR2 SQIVND come from the germline V gene (reference sequence). CDR3 length equals 16 residues. CDR3 amino acids: CASSIRGGRGNYGYTF. Here the CDR3 DNA reads TGTGCCAGTAGTATTAGGGGGGGCAGAGGAAACTATGGCTACACCTTC.

The sample holds a few counts of this clone. V and J are TRBV10-2 and TRBJ1-1; TRBD1 might be the D (5 bases). Germline V gene data show CDR1 as WSHSY and CDR2 as SAAADI. V was clipped by 0 bases and J by 7 bases, with 9 bases between them. This CDR3 contains 13 residues. The CDR3 DNA follows: TGCGCCAGCAGTGAGTCAGGGAGGGGTGAAGCTTTCTTT. This translates into CASSESGRGEAFF.

The gene calls are TRBV7-3 and TRBJ2-1, with TRBD2 matching over 7 bases. Trimming took 1 base from V and 2 from J; bases not matched to a gene: 5. The CDR3 is 16 amino acids. Per the germline V gene, CDR1 is SGHTA and CDR2 is FQGTGA. CDR3 sequence (DNA): TGTGCCAGCAGCTTAAGTGGGACTAACCCCTACAATGAGCAGTTCTTC. Protein product: CASSLSGTNPYNEQFF.

The gene calls are TRBV4-1 and TRBJ1-6, with D maybe TRBD1 (6 bases). V was shortened by 0 bases and J by 7 bases, with 10 bases between the two germline ends. The V gene's germline CDR1 is MGHRA and CDR2 YSYEKL. The CDR3 runs 15 residues. The CDR3 protein is CASSQDRQGNSPLHF. CDR3 DNA sequence: TGCGCCAGCAGCCAAGATCGTCAGGGGAATTCACCCCTCCACTTT.

J is TRBJ1-4 and V is TRBV6-5; no clear D gene. CDR3 length: 13 amino acids. CDR1 is MNHEY, CDR2 SVGAGI, per germline. V lost 0 bases to trimming and J lost 8 bases, with 7 bases between them. This CDR3 reads CASSYSTEEKLFF. The CDR3 region has the DNA TGTGCCAGCAGTTACTCGACGGAGGAAAAACTGTTTTTT.

The chain carries TRBV19 and TRBJ1-5, with D maybe TRBD1 (6 bases). Looked up from germline, CDR1 is LNHDA and CDR2 is SQIVND (reference sequence). V shed 6 bases and J shed 3 bases, with 18 bases lying between them. This CDR3 is 16 amino acids long. The CDR3 sequence is CASRRFGTPDNQPQHF. CDR3 coding DNA: TGTGCCAGTAGACGATTCGGGACACCAGACAATCAGCCCCAGCATTTT.

The chain links TRBV5-1 to TRBJ2-7, with 8 bases aligning to TRBD1. CDR3 size: 16 residues. V shed 4 bases, J shed 6 bases, and the junction held 15 bases outside the gene matches. CDR1 is SGHRS and CDR2 is YFSETQ in the germline V gene. The DNA of the CDR3 is TGCGCCAGCAGCCTACGGACAGGGACAGATGGGGGCGAGCAGTACTTC. Translating gives CASSLRTGTDGGEQYF.

The rearrangement links TRBV27 to TRBJ2-7, with TRBD1 matching 9 bases. CDR1 and CDR2 (germline): MNHEY, SMNVEV (reference sequence). Trimming at V came to 2 bases and at J to 2 bases, leaving 10 bases not matched to a gene. The CDR3 spans 17 residues. CDR3 DNA: TGTGCCAGCAGTTTAACCTCTACAGGGGGCAGTACCTACGAGCAGTACTTC. Encoded protein: CASSLTSTGGSTYEQYF.

This clone was counted a few times. This chain uses TRBV27 with TRBJ2-7; a possible D gene is TRBD2 (6 bases). Germline V gene data show CDR1 as MNHEY and CDR2 as SMNVEV (reference sequence). The CDR3 has 13 amino acids. Trimming removed 0 bases from V and 7 bases from J, with 10 bases in between. CDR3 nucleotide sequence: TGTGCCAGCAGTTTATCGCCCCGGGGGGAGCAGTACTTC. It encodes CASSLSPRGEQYF.

The V call is TRBV6-5, the J call TRBJ1-2, with D perhaps matching TRBD1 (5 bases). Trimming took 2 bases from V and 4 from J, leaving 11 bases between them. The CDR3 consists of 14 residues. The germline CDR1 and CDR2 sequences are MNHEY and SVGAGI. DNA of the CDR3: TGTGCCAGCAGTTACGCCAGGGAAGTCTATGGCTACACCTTC. This codes for CASSYAREVYGYTF.

This clone has a single count. The CDR3 DNA sequence: TGCGCCAGCAGTCAATCTGGCGAGCGGCGCGGGGGGGCTGGGACCCAGTACTTC. Its protein product is CASSQSGERRGGAGTQYF. V is TRBV23-1 and J is TRBJ2-5; 9 bases line up with TRBD2. TRBV23-1 is recorded as an ORF, its role being uncertain. V was clipped by 0 bases and J by 7 bases; unmatched bases: 15. This CDR3 contains 18 residues.